This T cell receptor (beta chain) was identified in a study of cytomegalovirus exposure and HLA in healthy donors. Notes on the study in general: In an earlier analysis, most TCR beta V segments were productive about 87% or about 30% of the time. Immune exposure information comprised only CMV serostatus. 16,951 TCR beta sequences were associated with HLA alleles at 0.05 false discovery rate in a later analysis.

The PCR made use of 60 Vbeta and 13 Jbeta primers. Data came from immunoSEQ multiplex PCR; TCRdb stores just in-frame clones and leaves some out. Among about 120,000 clones, around 82% were seen once, and the ten largest hold about 5%. This clone was seen only a few times. Its antigen is not identified. The sample holds other DNA sequences that translate to the same CDR3. This TCR was recovered from a woman aged 30 to 39 in good health and CMV-seropositive. The source material was PBMCs.

The CDR3 reads CVCKEETAYEQYF. The CDR3 DNA reads TGTGTTTGCAAGGAGGAGACGGCATACGAGCAGTACTTC. The chain carries TRBV2 and TRBJ2-7; tentative D call: TRBD2 (5 bases). Germline CDR1 SNHLY, CDR2 FYNNEI. CDR3 size: 13 residues. Looking up the rest from reference TRBV2 and TRBJ2-7 gives the full variable domain: EPEVTQTPSHQVTQMGQEVILRCVPISNHLYFYWYRQILGQKVEFLVSFYNNEISEKSEIFDDQFSVERPDGSNFTLKIRSTKLEDSAMYFCVCKEETAYEQYFGPGTRLTVT.